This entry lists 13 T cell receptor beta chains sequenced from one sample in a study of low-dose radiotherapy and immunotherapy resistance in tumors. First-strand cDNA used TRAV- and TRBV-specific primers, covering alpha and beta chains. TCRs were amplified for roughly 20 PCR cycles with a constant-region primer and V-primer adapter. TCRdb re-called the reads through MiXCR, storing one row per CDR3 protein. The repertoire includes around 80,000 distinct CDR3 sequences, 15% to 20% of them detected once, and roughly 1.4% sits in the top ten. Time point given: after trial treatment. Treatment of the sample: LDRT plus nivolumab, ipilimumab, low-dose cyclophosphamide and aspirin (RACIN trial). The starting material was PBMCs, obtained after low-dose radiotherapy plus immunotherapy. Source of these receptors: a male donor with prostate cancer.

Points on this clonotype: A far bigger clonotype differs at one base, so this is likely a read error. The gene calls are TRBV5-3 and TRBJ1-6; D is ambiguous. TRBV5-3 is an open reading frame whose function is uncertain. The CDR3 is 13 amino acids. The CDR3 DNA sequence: TGTGCCAGCAGCTCCACCCCGAATTCACCCCCCCACTTT. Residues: CASSSTPNSPPHF.

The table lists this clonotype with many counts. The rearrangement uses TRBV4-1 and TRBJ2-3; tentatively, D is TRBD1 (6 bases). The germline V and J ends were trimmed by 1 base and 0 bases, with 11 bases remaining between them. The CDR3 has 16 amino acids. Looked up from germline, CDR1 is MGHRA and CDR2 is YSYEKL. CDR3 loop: CASSQARGGSTDTQYF. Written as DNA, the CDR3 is TGCGCCAGCAGCCAAGCACGAGGGGGAAGCACAGATACGCAGTATTTT.

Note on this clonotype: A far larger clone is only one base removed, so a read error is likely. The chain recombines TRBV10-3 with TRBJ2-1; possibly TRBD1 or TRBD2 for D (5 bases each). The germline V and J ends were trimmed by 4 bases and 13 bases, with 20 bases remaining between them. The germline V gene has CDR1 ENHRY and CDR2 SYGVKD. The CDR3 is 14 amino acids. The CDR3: CAISATEPPGTQFF. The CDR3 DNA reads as TGTGCCATCAGTGCCACAGAACCGCCAGGGACCCAGTTCTTC.

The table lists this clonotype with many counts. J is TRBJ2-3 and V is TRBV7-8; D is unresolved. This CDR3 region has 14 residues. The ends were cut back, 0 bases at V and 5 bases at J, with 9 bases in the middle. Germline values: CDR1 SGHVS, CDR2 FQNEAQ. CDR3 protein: CASSLAGSGDTQYF. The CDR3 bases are TGTGCCAGCAGCTTAGCGGGGTCAGGAGATACGCAGTATTTT.

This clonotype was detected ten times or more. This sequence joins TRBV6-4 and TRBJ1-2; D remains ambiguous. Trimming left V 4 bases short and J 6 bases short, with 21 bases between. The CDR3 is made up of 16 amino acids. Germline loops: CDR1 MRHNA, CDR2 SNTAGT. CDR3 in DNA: TGTGCCAGCAGTGTTAACCCGACCGCCTTGATGCATGGCTACACCTTC. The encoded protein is CASSVNPTALMHGYTF.

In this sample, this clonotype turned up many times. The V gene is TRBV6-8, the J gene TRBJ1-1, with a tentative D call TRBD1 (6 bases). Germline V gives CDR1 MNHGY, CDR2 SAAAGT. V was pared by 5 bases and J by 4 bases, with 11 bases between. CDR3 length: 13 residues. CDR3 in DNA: TGTGCCAGCAGTCAACCGGGGGCCACTGAAGCTTTCTTT. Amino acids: CASSQPGATEAFF.

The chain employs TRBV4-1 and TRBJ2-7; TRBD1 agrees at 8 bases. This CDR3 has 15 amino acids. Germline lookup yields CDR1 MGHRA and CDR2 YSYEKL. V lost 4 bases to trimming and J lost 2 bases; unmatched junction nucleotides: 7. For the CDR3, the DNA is TGCGCCAGCAGCCTTCAAACGACAGGGGCCTACGAGCAGTACTTC. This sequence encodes CASSLQTTGAYEQYF.

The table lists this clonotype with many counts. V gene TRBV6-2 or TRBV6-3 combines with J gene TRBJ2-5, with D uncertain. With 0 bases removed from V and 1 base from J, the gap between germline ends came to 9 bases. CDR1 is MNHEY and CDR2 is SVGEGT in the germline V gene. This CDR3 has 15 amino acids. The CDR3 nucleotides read TGTGCCAGCAGTTACTCAAATGGACGCCAAGAGACCCAGTACTTC. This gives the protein CASSYSNGRQETQYF.

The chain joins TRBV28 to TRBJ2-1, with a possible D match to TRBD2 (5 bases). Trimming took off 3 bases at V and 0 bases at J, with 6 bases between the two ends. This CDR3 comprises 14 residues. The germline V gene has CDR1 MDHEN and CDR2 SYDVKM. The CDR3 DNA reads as TGTGCCAGCAGTTTGGGGAGCTCCTACAATGAGCAGTTCTTC. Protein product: CASSLGSSYNEQFF.

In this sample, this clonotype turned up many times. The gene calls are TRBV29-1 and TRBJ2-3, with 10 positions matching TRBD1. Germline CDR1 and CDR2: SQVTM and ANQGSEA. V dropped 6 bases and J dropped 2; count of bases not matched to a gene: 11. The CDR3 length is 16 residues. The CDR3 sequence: CSVPPGQGDFTDTQYF. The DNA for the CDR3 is TGCAGCGTGCCCCCAGGACAGGGGGACTTCACAGATACGCAGTATTTT.

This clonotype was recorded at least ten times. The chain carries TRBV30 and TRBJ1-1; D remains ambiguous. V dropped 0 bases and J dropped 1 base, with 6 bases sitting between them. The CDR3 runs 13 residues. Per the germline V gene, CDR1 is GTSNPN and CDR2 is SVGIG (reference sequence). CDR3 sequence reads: CAWSVHWNTEAFF. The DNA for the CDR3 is TGTGCCTGGAGTGTACATTGGAACACTGAAGCTTTCTTT.

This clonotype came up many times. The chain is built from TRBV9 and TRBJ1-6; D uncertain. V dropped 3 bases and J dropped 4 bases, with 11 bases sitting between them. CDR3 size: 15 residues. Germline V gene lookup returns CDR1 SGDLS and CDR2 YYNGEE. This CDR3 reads CASSAGSDYNSPLHF. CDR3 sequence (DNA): TGTGCCAGCAGCGCGGGGAGCGATTATAATTCACCCCTCCACTTT. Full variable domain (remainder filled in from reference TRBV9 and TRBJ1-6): DSGVTQTPKHLITATGQRVTLRCSPRSGDLSVYWYQQSLDQGLQFLIQYYNGEERAKGNILERFSAQQFPDLHSELNLSSLELGDSALYFCASSAGSDYNSPLHFGNGTRLTVT.

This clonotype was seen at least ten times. The CDR3 sequence is CSVEKGPSEQFF. The DNA for the CDR3 is TGCAGCGTTGAAAAGGGGCCCAGCGAGCAGTTCTTC. The chain uses TRBV29-1 and TRBJ2-1; maybe TRBD1 (5 bases). CDR1 and CDR2 from the germline V gene are SQVTM and ANQGSEA. Trimming cost V 2 bases and J 10 bases, with 12 bases left between them. The CDR3 covers 12 residues.